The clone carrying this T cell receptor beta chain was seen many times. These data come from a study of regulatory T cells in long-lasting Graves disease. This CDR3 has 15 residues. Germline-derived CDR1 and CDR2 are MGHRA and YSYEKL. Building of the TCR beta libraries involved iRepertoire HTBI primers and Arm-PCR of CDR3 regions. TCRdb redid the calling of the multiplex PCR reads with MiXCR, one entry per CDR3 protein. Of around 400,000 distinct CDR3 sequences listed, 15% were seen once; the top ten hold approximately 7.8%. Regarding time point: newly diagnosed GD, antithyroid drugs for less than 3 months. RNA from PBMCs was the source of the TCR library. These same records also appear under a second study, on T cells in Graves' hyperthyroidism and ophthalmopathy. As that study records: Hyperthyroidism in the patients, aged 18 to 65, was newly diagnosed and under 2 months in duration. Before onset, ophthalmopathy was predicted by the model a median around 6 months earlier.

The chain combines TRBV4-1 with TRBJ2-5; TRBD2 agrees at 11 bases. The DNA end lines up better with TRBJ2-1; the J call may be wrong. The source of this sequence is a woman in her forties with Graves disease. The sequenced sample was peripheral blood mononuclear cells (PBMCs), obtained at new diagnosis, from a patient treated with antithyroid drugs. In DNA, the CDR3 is TGCGCCAGCAGCATCGGGACTAGCGGAGTAAATGAGCAGTTCTTC. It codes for CASSIGTSGVNEQFF.